A few counts support the clone carrying this T cell receptor beta chain. What it binds is unknown. Sequencing relied on immunoSEQ assay v3.0, run at survey level. For each individual sample, sequencing targeted about 40,000-50,000 T-cell genomes. Produced via immunoSEQ multiplex PCR; TCRdb's table is partial and in-frame only. Here the sample spans around 20,000 clones, under 90% being singletons. Participants living with HIV all received treatment in the United States. The record originates from a study of long-term antiretroviral therapy in people with HIV. The wider study: Earliest sampling preceded the 2015 immediate-ART recommendation by about a decade. Broader study findings: Diversity rose after ART but stayed below transplant donor controls.

Germline V gene sequence: CDR1 MDHEN, CDR2 SYDVKM. V lost 4 bases and J lost 6, with 13 bases in between. The CDR3 has 14 amino acids. The chain has TRBV28 and TRBJ1-5; D possibly corresponds to TRBD1 (5 bases). The TCR originated in a man aged 35-49 years with HIV. This material consisted of unsorted PBMCs, taken 0.1 years before starting antiretroviral therapy. CDR3 amino acids: CASSSPRRGQPQHF. For the CDR3, the DNA is TGTGCCAGCAGTTCCCCCAGGAGGGGTCAGCCCCAGCATTTT.